The present T cell receptor beta chain was sequenced within a study of shared clonotypes between healthy human individuals. Measured with immunoSEQ multiplex PCR; TCRdb has only the in-frame clones, and not every one. The sample yields roughly 500,000 clones, around 80% seen once. Trimming removed 3 bases from V and 0 bases from J, with 16 bases in between. The CDR3 covers 18 residues. CDR1 and CDR2 (germline): SGDLS, YYNGEE. The chain carries TRBV9 and TRBJ2-6; unclear D gene. This TCR was sampled from a middle-aged woman in good health. Some clones in this sample may be carry-over from other donors' samples. The sample consisted of PBMCs. For the CDR3, the DNA is TGTGCCAGCAGCGAGAGGACGGATGGATACTCTGGGGCCAACGTCCTGACTTTC. It specifies CASSERTDGYSGANVLTF. Full variable domain (missing parts from reference TRBV9 and TRBJ2-6): DSGVTQTPKHLITATGQRVTLRCSPRSGDLSVYWYQQSLDQGLQFLIQYYNGEERAKGNILERFSAQQFPDLHSELNLSSLELGDSALYFCASSERTDGYSGANVLTFGAGSRLTVL.